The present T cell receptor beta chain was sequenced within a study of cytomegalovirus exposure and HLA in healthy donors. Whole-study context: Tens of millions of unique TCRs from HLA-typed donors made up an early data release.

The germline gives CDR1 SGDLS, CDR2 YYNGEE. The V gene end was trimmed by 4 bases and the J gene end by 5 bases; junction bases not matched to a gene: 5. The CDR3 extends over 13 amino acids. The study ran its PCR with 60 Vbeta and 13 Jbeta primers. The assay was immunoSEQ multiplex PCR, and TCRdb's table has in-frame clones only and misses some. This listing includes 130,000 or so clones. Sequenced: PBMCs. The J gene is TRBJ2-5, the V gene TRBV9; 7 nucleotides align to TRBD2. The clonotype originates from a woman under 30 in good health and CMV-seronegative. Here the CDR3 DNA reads TGTGCCAGCAGCCGTGCCGGGGGGGAGACCCAGTACTTC. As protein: CASSRAGGETQYF. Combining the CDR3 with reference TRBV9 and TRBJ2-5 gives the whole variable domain DSGVTQTPKHLITATGQRVTLRCSPRSGDLSVYWYQQSLDQGLQFLIQYYNGEERAKGNILERFSAQQFPDLHSELNLSSLELGDSALYFCASSRAGGETQYFGPGTRLLVL.